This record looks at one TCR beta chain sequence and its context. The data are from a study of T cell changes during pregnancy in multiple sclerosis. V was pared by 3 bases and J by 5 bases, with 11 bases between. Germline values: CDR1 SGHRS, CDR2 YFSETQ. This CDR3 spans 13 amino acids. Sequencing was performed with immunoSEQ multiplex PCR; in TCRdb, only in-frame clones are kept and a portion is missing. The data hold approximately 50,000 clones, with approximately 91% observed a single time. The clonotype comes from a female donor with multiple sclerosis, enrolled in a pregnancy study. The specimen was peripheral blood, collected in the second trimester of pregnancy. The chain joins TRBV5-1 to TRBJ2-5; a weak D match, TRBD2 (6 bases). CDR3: CASSSGTRETQYF. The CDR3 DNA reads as TGCGCCAGCAGCTCGGGGACTCGGGAGACCCAGTACTTC.